The clone carrying this TCR beta chain has at least ten counts. The antigen remains unidentified. The data derive from a study of neurological immune-mediated disorders. Findings and caveats of the study: CDR3 amino acid sequences found in expanded clones were never shared across subjects, suggesting private repertoires in all groups. Expansion of TCR clones was greatest in HTLV-1-associated myelopathy and smallest in multiple sclerosis, where it fell below that of healthy controls.

One entry per CDR3 protein, called by TCRdb with MiXCR from the 5' RACE reads. Of just under 60,000 distinct CDR3 sequences listed, 2% to 3% are singletons. Germline CDR1 SSHAT, CDR2 FNYEAQ (reference sequence). V was pared by 5 bases and J by 0 bases, with 13 bases between. This CDR3 spans 15 amino acids. The receptor comes from a man aged 50 to 59 with multiple sclerosis. Sequencing used PBMCs. The V call is TRBV7-7, the J call TRBJ2-5; perhaps TRBD2 as D (6 bases). The CDR3 is CASSVDGGNQETQYF. The CDR3 DNA sequence: TGTGCCAGCAGCGTAGATGGGGGGAACCAAGAGACCCAGTACTTC.